The rows below give T cell receptor beta chains drawn from one sample of a study of T cell repertoires in MIS-A myocarditis. Method: immunoSEQ multiplex PCR; TCRdb's copy keeps in-frame clones and lacks some. The sample carries over 5,500 clones, just under 80% recorded once. Sample: interventricular septum heart tissue obtained at autopsy. Receptor source: a man aged 18 to 30 with fulminant myocarditis from multisystem inflammatory syndrome in adults (MIS-A) after COVID-19. The CDR3 runs from the conserved cysteine through the conserved F or W. A D gene is named only where the DNA matches it firmly. Some rows mark clone size as missing; the rest say once, few, many or name a class of expanded clone.

clone_size	v_call	j_call	d_call	cdr3_nt	cdr3_aa
NA	TRBV5-6	TRBJ2-1	NA	TGTGCCAGCAGCCTCGTGGGGTACAATGAGCAGTTCTTC	CASSLVGYNEQFF
NA	TRBV19	TRBJ2-7	NA	TGTGCCAGTAGCCACAGGAGTTCGGGAGAGCAGTACTTC	CASSHRSSGEQYF
NA	TRBV5-1	TRBJ2-2	NA	TGCGCCAGCAGCCGCGGAATGAACACCGGGGAGCTGTTTTTT	CASSRGMNTGELFF
NA	TRBV3-1/TRBV3-2	TRBJ1-5	NA	TGTGCCAGCAGCCAAGCCGGCCCAGATCAGCCCCAGCATTTT	CASSQAGPDQPQHF
NA	TRBV11-2	TRBJ1-1	TRBD1	TGTGCCAGCAGCTTCGGACAGGGCACGAACACTGAAGCTTTCTTT	CASSFGQGTNTEAFF
NA	TRBV19	TRBJ1-1	TRBD1	TGTGCCAGTAGTCCAGGGGGGCTAACAGGGGCGGGATACACTGAAGCTTTCTTT	CASSPGGLTGAGYTEAFF
NA	TRBV5-1	TRBJ1-4	NA	TGCGCCAGCAGCTTGCGGGGGAATGAAAAACTGTTTTTT	CASSLRGNEKLFF
NA	TRBV19	TRBJ1-6	NA	TGTGCCAGTACCGTGGCGGACCGAATCGGTACCCTCCACTTT	CASTVADRIGTLHF
NA	TRBV29-1	TRBJ1-1	NA	TGCAGCGTTGACCCAGGAATCGTGGACAGCACTGAAGCTTTCTTT	CSVDPGIVDSTEAFF
NA	TRBV15	TRBJ1-5	TRBD1	TGTGCCACCAGCAAGGACAGGGGGAAGTATCAGCCCCAGCATTTT	CATSKDRGKYQPQHF
NA	TRBV27	TRBJ2-7	NA	TGTGCCAGCAGTAGGCCCTCAGGGTACGAGCAGTACTTC	CASSRPSGYEQYF
NA	TRBV18	TRBJ1-5	NA	TGTGCCAGCTCCCTCGAGAAGGATCAGCCCCAGCATTTT	CASSLEKDQPQHF
NA	TRBV2	TRBJ1-1	NA	TGTGCCAGCAGGGTGATGGGTCCTGAAGCTTTCTTT	CASRVMGPEAFF
NA	TRBV4-3	TRBJ1-1	NA	TGCGCCAGCAGCCAAGATTTAGTACAGCGGGGCACTGAAGCTTTCTTT	CASSQDLVQRGTEAFF
NA	TRBV18	TRBJ1-1	NA	TGTGCCACGTCCGACCTTACGACTGAAGCTTTCTTT	CATSDLTTEAFF
NA	TRBV5-1	TRBJ2-2	TRBD2	TGCGCCAGTCAACTAGCGGGAGGCACCGGGGAGCTGTTTTTT	CASQLAGGTGELFF
few	TRBV19	TRBJ2-7	TRBD2	TGTGCCAGTAGTCCCTCCCGGACTAGCGGGGGGATATACGAGCAGTACTTC	CASSPSRTSGGIYEQYF
NA	TRBV6-5	TRBJ2-1	NA	TGTGCCAGCAGTTACTCGACAGGACTAATGAGCCATGAGCAGTTCTTC	CASSYSTGLMSHEQFF
few	TRBV29-1	TRBJ1-1	NA	TGCAGCGCTGCACAGGGATGGGGTATGAACACTGAAGCTTTCTTT	CSAAQGWGMNTEAFF
NA	TRBV5-5	TRBJ1-4	NA	TGTGCCAGCAGCGCCAGTGAAAAACTGTTTTTT	CASSASEKLFF
few	TRBV18	TRBJ1-5	NA	TGTGCCAGCTCACCCTCAGGATTTGGTCAGCCCCAGCATTTT	CASSPSGFGQPQHF
once	TRBV3-1/TRBV3-2	TRBJ2-1	NA	TGTGCCAGCAGCCTCCTTGGAACCCACAATGAGCAGTTCTTC	CASSLLGTHNEQFF
few	TRBV11-2	TRBJ2-7	TRBD2	TGTGCCAGCAGCCCTCTAAGCGGGGGCTTCTACGAGCAGTACTTC	CASSPLSGGFYEQYF
NA	TRBV11-2	TRBJ1-3	TRBD1	TGTGCCAGCAGCTTAGGCCAGGGGGCTGGAAACACCATATATTTT	CASSLGQGAGNTIYF
NA	TRBV15	TRBJ2-2	NA	TGTGCCACCAGCAGAACGGGGCTTCCAGCCGGGGAGCTGTTTTTT	CATSRTGLPAGELFF
NA	TRBV12-3/TRBV12-4	TRBJ1-1	NA	TGTGCCAGCAGCGCGGGACCGGCGACTGAAGCTTTCTTT	CASSAGPATEAFF
few	TRBV6-2/TRBV6-3	TRBJ2-2	NA	TGTGCCAGCAGTTCAAGTCCGTTATCCACCAGGGAGCTGTTTTTT	CASSSSPLSTRELFF
NA	TRBV28	TRBJ1-5	NA	TGTGCCAGCAGTCAGGACAGCTATCAGCCCCAGCATTTT	CASSQDSYQPQHF
few	TRBV11-2	TRBJ1-3	NA	TGTGCCAGCAGCCCCCTGAGCTCTGGAAACACCATATATTTT	CASSPLSSGNTIYF
NA	TRBV30	TRBJ1-2	NA	TGTGCCTGGCTGGGGGAAAATGGCTACACCTTC	CAWLGENGYTF
NA	TRBV11-2	TRBJ2-3	TRBD1	TGTGCCAGCAGTCTAGGGGGCCCAAATACGCAGTATTTT	CASSLGGPNTQYF
NA	TRBV7-3	TRBJ1-5	NA	TGTGCCAGCAGCCTTCAGGGTCAGCCCCAGCATTTT	CASSLQGQPQHF
few	TRBV5-1	TRBJ1-2	TRBD1	TGCGCCAGCAGCTTGGCCGAGACAGGGGGAACCTATGGCTACACCTTC	CASSLAETGGTYGYTF
NA	TRBV5-1	TRBJ1-4	NA	TGCGCCAGCAGCCCATCCGGGGCAACTAATGAAAAACTGTTTTTT	CASSPSGATNEKLFF
NA	TRBV24-1	TRBJ2-2	NA	TGTGCCACCAGTGATTTTGGGCCGAACACCGGGGAGCTGTTTTTT	CATSDFGPNTGELFF
NA	TRBV11-2	TRBJ2-6	NA	TGTGCCAGCAGCTTAGTTTTTACCGGGGCCAACGTCCTGACTTTC	CASSLVFTGANVLTF
NA	TRBV28	TRBJ1-5	NA	TGTGCCAGCAGTCCTCGGAAAGACCAGCCCTTCAATCAGCCCCAGCATTTT	CASSPRKDQPFNQPQHF
NA	TRBV2	TRBJ2-2	NA	TGTGCCAGCAGTGAAGGGGGCGCCGGGGAGCTGTTTTTT	CASSEGGAGELFF
NA	TRBV28	TRBJ1-2	NA	TGTGCCAGCATCCTTGGGGGTGTCCTCGGTGGCTACACCTTC	CASILGGVLGGYTF
NA	TRBV7-6	TRBJ1-4	NA	TGTGCCAGCAGCTTAGGATTGGGAAATGAAAAACTGTTTTTT	CASSLGLGNEKLFF
NA	TRBV9	TRBJ2-7	NA	TGTGCCAGCAGCCCACTTATAAGGGGCGAGCAGTACTTC	CASSPLIRGEQYF
NA	TRBV5-1	TRBJ1-1	NA	TGCGCCAGCAGTAGGGAGCCATCAAACACTGAAGCTTTCTTT	CASSREPSNTEAFF
NA	TRBV7-2	TRBJ1-5	NA	TGTGCCAGCAGCTTTCTGAATCAGCCCCAGCATTTT	CASSFLNQPQHF
NA	TRBV5-6	TRBJ2-7	NA	TGTGCCAGCAGCTGGGACTTACACTCCTACGAGCAGTACTTC	CASSWDLHSYEQYF
NA	TRBV6-2/TRBV6-3	TRBJ1-1	NA	TGTGCCAGCAGTTACACATTGAACACTGAAGCTTTCTTT	CASSYTLNTEAFF
NA	TRBV4-3	TRBJ2-7	NA	TGCGCCAGCAGCCAAGATAGAACTACAGGAGCCTACGAGCAGTACTTC	CASSQDRTTGAYEQYF
NA	TRBV9	TRBJ2-1	TRBD2	TGTGCCAGCAGCGCAGGAAGCGGGAGGGCCCTCAATGAGCAGTTCTTC	CASSAGSGRALNEQFF
NA	TRBV6-5	TRBJ1-2	NA	TGTGCCAGCAGTAGGACAGACCGACCGGACTATGGCTACACCTTC	CASSRTDRPDYGYTF
few	TRBV28	TRBJ2-1	NA	TGTGCCAGCAGTTTCGGGGCGGGACTGGATGAGCAGTTCTTC	CASSFGAGLDEQFF
NA	TRBV28	TRBJ1-6	NA	TGTGCCAGCAGTTTAAACGGATCACCCCTCCACTTT	CASSLNGSPLHF